This T cell receptor beta chain was identified in a study of T cell responses to AZD1222 COVID-19 vaccine. Across the whole study: Pooling of second doses given at about 4 or about 12 weeks was done. Study findings and constraints: Clonal diversity may have been underestimated in mostly white British donors. Breadth and depth of Spike-specific TCRs rose after two AZD1222 doses. The study identified only a handful of AZD1222 recipients as seropositive at baseline.

Only in-frame clones appear in the TCRdb table, and some are missing; sequencing was by immunoSEQ multiplex PCR. The table records fewer than 200,000 clones, around 92% of them present only once. Germline-derived CDR1 and CDR2 are MGHRA and YSYEKL. The V gene lost 4 bases and the J gene lost 1 base, with 10 bases spanning the gap. CDR3 length: 14 amino acids. Comment on this clone: Its specificity is unknown.

The V gene is TRBV4-1, the J gene TRBJ1-2; D gene ambiguous. The sequences come from peripheral blood, collected on day 0 of AZD1222 vaccination. This TCR derives from an adult in good health. CDR3 protein: CASSPREINYGYTF. For the CDR3, the DNA is TGCGCCAGCAGCCCCCGTGAAATTAACTATGGCTACACCTTC.